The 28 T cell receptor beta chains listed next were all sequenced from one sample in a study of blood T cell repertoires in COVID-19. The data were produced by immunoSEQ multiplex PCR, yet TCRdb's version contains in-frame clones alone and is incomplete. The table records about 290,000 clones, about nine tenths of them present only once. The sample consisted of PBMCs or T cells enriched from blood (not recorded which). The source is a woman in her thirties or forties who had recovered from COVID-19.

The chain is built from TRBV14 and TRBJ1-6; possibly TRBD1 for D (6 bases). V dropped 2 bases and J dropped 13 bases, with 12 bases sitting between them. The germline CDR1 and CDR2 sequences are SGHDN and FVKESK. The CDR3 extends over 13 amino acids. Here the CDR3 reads CASSQFQTGPLHF. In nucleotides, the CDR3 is TGTGCCAGCAGCCAATTTCAGACAGGCCCCCTCCACTTT.

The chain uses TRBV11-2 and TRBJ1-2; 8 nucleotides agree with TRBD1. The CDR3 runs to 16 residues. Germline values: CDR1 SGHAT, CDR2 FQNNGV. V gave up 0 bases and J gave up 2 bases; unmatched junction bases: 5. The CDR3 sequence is CASSLDGQGENYGYTF. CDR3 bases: TGTGCCAGCAGCTTAGACGGACAGGGAGAGAACTATGGCTACACCTTC.

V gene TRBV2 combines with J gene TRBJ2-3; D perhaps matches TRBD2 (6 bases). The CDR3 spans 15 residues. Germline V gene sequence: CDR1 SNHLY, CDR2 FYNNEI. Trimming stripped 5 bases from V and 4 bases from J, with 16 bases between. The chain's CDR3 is CASSPTTSPADTQYF. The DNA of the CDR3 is TGTGCCAGCAGTCCCACCACTAGCCCCGCAGATACGCAGTATTTT. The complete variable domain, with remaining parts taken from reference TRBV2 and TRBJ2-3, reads EPEVTQTPSHQVTQMGQEVILRCVPISNHLYFYWYRQILGQKVEFLVSFYNNEISEKSEIFDDQFSVERPDGSNFTLKIRSTKLEDSAMYFCASSPTTSPADTQYFGPGTRLTVL.

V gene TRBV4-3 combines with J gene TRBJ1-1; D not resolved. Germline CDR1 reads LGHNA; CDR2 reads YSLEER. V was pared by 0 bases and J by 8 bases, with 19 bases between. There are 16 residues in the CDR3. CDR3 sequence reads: CASSQDGRGLGQEAFF. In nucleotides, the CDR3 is TGCGCCAGCAGCCAAGATGGTAGAGGGTTAGGGCAGGAAGCTTTCTTT.

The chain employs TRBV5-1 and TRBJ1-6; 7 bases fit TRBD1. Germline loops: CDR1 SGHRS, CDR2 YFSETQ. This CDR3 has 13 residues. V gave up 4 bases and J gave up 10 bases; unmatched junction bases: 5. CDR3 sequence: CASSRDSESPLHF. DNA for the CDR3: TGCGCCAGCAGCCGGGACAGCGAGTCACCCCTCCACTTT.

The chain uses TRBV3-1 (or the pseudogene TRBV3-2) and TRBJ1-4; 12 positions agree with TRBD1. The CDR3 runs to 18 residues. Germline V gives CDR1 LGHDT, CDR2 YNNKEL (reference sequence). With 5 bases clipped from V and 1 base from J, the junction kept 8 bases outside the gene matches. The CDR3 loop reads CASSSRDRGRGTNEKLFF. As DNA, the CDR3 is TGTGCCAGCAGCTCCCGGGACAGGGGGCGAGGAACTAATGAAAAACTGTTTTTT.

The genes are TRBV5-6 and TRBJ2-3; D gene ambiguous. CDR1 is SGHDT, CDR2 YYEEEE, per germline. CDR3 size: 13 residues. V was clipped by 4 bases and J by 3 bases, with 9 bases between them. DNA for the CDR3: TGTGCCAGCAGCCGTTTATATACAGATACGCAGTATTTT. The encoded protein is CASSRLYTDTQYF.

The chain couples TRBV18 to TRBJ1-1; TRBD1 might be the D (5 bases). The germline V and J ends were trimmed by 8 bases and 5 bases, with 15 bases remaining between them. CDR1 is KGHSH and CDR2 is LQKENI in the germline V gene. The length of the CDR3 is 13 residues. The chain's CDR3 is CASVDIKSTEAFF. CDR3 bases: TGTGCCAGCGTGGACATTAAGAGTACTGAAGCTTTCTTT.

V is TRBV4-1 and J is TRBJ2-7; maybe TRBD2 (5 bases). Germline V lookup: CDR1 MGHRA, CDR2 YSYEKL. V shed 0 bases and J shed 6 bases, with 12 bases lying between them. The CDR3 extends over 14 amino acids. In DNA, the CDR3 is TGCGCCAGCAGCCAAGAAAGGGCCGGGGTCGAGCAGTACTTC. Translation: CASSQERAGVEQYF.

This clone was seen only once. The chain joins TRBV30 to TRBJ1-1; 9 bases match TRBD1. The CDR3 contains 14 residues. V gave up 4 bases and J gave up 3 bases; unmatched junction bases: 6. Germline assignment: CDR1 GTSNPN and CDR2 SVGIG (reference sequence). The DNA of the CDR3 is TGTGCCTGGATATTGACAGGGGGATACACTGAAGCTTTCTTT. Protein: CAWILTGGYTEAFF.

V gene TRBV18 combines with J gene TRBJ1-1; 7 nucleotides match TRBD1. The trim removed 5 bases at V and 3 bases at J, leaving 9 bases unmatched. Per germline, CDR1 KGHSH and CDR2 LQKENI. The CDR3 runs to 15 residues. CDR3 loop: CASSVDRAAHTEAFF. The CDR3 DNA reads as TGTGCCAGCTCAGTCGACAGGGCTGCCCACACTGAAGCTTTCTTT.

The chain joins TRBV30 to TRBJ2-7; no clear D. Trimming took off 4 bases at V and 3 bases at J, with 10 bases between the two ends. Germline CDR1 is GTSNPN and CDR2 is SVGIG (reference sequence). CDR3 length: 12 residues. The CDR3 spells CAWKRNSYEQYF. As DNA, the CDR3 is TGTGCCTGGAAGCGTAATAGCTACGAGCAGTACTTC.

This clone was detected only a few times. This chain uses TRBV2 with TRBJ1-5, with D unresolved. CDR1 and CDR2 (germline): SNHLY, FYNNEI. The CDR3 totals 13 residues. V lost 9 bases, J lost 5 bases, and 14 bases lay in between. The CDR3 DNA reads TGTGCCAGTGGTGGGTGGCGGGATCAGCCCCAGCATTTT. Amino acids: CASGGWRDQPQHF.

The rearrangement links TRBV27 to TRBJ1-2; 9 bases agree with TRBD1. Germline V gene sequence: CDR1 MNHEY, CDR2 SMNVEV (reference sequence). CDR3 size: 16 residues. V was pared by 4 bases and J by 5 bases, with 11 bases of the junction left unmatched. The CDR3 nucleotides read TGTGCCAGCAGTTCCATCCGGACAGGGGTAGAGTATGGCTACACCTTC. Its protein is CASSSIRTGVEYGYTF.

CDR3 sequence (DNA): TGTGCCAGCAGCCTCAGGACAGGGTGGCCGGGAAACACCATATATTTT. Translating it yields CASSLRTGWPGNTIYF. This chain joins TRBV5-5 and TRBJ1-3, with 8 bases that match TRBD1. Germline V gene sequence: CDR1 SGHKS, CDR2 YYEKEE (reference sequence). V was clipped by 4 bases and J by 4 bases; unmatched bases: 10. The CDR3 length is 16 residues.

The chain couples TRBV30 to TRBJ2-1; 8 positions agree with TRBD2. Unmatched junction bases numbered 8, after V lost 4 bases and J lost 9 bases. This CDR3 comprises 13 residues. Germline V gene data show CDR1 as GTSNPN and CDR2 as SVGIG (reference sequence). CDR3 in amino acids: CAWTIGGAGEQFF. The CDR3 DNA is TGTGCCTGGACGATCGGGGGGGCGGGTGAGCAGTTCTTC.

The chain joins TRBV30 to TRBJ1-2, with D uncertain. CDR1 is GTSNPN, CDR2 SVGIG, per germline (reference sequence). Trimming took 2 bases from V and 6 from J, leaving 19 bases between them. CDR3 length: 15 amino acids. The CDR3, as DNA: TGTGCCTGGAGTCCGGAGGCCATTACATACAATGGCTACACCTTC. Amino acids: CAWSPEAITYNGYTF.

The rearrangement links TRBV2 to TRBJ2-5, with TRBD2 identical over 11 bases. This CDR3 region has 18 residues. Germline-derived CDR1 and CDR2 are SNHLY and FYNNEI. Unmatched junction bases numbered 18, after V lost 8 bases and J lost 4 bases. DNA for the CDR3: TGTGCCAGCGGACCTATACTACTAGCGGGAGTAAGTGGAGAGACCCAGTACTTC. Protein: CASGPILLAGVSGETQYF.

DNA of the CDR3: TGTGCCAGCAGCTTCGGTTGGGACAGCTATAACCCTGGGGCCAACGTCCTGACTTTC. It yields the protein CASSFGWDSYNPGANVLTF. The chain has TRBV5-6 and TRBJ2-6, with 7 bases that match TRBD1. V shed 2 bases, J shed 2 bases, and the junction held 13 bases outside the gene matches. Per germline, CDR1 SGHDT and CDR2 YYEEEE. The CDR3 length is 19 residues.

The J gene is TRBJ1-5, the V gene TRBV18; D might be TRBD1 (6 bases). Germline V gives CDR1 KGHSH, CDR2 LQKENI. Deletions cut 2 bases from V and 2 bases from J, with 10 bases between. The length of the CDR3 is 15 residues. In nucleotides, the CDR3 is TGTGCCAGCTCACCAGGGGGCCCCCGCAATCAGCCCCAGCATTTT. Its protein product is CASSPGGPRNQPQHF.

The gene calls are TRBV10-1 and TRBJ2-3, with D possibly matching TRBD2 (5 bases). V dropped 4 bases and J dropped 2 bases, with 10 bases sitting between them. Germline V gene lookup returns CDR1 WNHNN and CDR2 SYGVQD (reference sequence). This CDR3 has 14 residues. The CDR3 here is CASSAADYTDTQYF. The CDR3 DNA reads TGCGCCAGCAGTGCGGCCGACTACACAGATACGCAGTATTTT.

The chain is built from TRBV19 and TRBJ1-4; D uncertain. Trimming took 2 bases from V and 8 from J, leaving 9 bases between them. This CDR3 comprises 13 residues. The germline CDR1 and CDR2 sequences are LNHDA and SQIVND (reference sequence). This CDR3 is CASSIRMEEKLFF. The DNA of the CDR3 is TGTGCCAGTAGTATACGAATGGAGGAAAAACTGTTTTTT.

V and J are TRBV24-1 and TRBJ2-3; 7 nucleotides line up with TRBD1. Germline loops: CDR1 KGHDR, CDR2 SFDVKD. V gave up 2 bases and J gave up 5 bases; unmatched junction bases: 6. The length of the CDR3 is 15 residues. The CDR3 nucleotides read TGTGCCACCAGTGATTCCCGGACAGGCCAAGATACGCAGTATTTT. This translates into CATSDSRTGQDTQYF.

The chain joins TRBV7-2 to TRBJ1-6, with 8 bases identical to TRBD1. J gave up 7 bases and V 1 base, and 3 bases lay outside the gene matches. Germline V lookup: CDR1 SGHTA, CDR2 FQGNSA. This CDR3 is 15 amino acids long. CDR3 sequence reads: CASSLGTGLNSPLHF. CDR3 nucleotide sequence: TGTGCCAGCAGCTTAGGGACAGGGCTCAATTCACCCCTCCACTTT.

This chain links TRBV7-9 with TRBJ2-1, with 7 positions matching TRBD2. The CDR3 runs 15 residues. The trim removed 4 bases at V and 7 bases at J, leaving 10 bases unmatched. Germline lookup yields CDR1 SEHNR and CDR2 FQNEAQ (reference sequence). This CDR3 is CASSSGLDIPNEQFF. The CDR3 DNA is TGTGCCAGCAGCTCCGGACTAGACATCCCTAATGAGCAGTTCTTC.

The CDR3 loop is CASRGTSGTAGELFF. The CDR3 DNA sequence: TGTGCCAGCAGGGGGACTAGCGGGACTGCCGGGGAGCTGTTTTTT. The chain carries TRBV2 and TRBJ2-2; the match to TRBD2 covers 13 bases. This CDR3 contains 15 residues. Germline trimming cut 6 bases from V and 6 bases from J; bases unmatched to any gene: 4. Per germline, CDR1 SNHLY and CDR2 FYNNEI.

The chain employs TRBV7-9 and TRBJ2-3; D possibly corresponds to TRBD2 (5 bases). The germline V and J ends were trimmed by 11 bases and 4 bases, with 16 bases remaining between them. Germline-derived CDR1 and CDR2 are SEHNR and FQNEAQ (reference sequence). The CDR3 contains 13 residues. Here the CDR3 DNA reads TGTGCCTGGGATGGGAGTGGCTCAGATACGCAGTATTTT. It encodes CAWDGSGSDTQYF. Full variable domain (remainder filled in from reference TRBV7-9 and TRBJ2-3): DTGVSQNPRHKITKRGQNVTFRCDPISEHNRLYWYRQTLGQGPEFLTYFQNEAQLEKSRLLSDRFSAERPKGSFSTLEIQRTEQGDSAMYLCAWDGSGSDTQYFGPGTRLTVL.

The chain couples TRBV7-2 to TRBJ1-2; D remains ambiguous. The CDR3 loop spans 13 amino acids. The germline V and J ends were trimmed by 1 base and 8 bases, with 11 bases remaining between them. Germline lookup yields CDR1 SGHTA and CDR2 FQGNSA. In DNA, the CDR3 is TGTGCCAGCAGCTTAGAACGAGCGGGCGGCTACACCTTC. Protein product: CASSLERAGGYTF.